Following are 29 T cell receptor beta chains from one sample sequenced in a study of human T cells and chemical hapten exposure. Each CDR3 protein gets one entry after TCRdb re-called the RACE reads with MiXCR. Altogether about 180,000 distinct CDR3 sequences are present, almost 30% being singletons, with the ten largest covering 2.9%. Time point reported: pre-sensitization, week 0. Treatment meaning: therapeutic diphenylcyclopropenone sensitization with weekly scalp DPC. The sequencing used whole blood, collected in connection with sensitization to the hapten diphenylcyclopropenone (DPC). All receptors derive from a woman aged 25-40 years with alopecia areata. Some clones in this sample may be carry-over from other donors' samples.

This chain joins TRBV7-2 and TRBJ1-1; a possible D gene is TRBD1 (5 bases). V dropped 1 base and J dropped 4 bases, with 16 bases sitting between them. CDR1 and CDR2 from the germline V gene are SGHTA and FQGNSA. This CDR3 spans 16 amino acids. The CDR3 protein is CASSLETAPTGTEAFF. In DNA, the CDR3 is TGTGCCAGCAGCTTAGAGACAGCCCCGACGGGCACTGAAGCTTTCTTT.

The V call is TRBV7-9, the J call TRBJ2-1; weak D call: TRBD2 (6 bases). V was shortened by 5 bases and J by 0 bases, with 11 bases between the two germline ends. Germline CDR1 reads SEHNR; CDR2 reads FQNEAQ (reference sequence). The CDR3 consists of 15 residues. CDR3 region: CASSRDGSSYNEQFF. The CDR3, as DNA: TGTGCCAGCAGCCGGGACGGGAGCTCCTACAATGAGCAGTTCTTC. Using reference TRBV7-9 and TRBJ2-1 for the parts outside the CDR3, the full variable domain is DTGVSQNPRHKITKRGQNVTFRCDPISEHNRLYWYRQTLGQGPEFLTYFQNEAQLEKSRLLSDRFSAERPKGSFSTLEIQRTEQGDSAMYLCASSRDGSSYNEQFFGPGTRLTVL.

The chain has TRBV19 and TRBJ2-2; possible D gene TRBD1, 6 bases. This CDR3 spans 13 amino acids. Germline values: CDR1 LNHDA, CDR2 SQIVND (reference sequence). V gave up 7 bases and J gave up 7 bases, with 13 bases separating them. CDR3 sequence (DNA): TGTGCCAGTACCCCGGCAGGGGTCGGGGAGCTGTTTTTT. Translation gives CASTPAGVGELFF.

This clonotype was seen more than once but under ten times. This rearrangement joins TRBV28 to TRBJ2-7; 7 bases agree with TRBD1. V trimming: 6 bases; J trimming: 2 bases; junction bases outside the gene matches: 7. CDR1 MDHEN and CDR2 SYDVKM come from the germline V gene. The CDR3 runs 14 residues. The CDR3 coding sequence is TGTGCCAGCAGCCCGGGACAGCTACCCTACGAGCAGTACTTC. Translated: CASSPGQLPYEQYF.

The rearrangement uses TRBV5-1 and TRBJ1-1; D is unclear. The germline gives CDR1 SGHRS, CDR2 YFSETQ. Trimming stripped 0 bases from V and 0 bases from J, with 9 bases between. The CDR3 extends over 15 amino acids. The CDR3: CASSLVGRMNTEAFF. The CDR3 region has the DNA TGCGCCAGCAGCTTGGTTGGACGGATGAACACTGAAGCTTTCTTT.

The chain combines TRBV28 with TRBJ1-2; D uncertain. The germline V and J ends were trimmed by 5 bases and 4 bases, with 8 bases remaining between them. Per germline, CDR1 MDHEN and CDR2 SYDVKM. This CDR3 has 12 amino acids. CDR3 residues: CASSRRTYGYTF. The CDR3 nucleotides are TGTGCCAGCAGTCGACGGACCTATGGCTACACCTTC.

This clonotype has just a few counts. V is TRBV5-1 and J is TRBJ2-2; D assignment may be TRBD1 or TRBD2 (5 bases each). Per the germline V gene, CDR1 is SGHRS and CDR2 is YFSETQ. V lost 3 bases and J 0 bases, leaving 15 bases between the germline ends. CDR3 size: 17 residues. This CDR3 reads CASSWVSGPSNTGELFF. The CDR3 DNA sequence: TGCGCCAGCAGCTGGGTCTCGGGACCATCGAACACCGGGGAGCTGTTTTTT.

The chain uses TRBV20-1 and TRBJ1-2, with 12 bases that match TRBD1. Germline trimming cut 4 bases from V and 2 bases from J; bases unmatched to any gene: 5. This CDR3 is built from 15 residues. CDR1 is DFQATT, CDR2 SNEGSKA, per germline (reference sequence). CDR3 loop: CSATPGTGGNYGYTF. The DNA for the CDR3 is TGCAGTGCTACTCCCGGGACAGGGGGCAACTATGGCTACACCTTC.

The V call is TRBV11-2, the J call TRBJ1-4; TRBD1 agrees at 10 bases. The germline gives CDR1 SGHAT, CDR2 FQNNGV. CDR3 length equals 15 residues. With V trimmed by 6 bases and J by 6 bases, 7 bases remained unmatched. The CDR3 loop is CASSRSGTGDEKLFF. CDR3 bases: TGTGCCAGCAGTCGATCCGGGACAGGGGATGAAAAACTGTTTTTT.

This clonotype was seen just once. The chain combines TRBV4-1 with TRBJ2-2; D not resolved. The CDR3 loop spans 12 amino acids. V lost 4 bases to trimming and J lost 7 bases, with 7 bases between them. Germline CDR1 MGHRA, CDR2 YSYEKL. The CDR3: CASSLVRGELFF. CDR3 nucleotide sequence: TGCGCCAGCAGCCTTGTGCGCGGGGAGCTGTTTTTT.

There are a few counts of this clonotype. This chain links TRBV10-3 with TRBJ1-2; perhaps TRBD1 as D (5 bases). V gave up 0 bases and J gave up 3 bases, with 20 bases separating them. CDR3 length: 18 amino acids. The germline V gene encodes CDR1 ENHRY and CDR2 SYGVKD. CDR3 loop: CAISESEGKGPRDYGYTF. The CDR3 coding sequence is TGTGCCATCAGTGAGTCGGAGGGGAAAGGCCCTAGGGACTATGGCTACACCTTC.

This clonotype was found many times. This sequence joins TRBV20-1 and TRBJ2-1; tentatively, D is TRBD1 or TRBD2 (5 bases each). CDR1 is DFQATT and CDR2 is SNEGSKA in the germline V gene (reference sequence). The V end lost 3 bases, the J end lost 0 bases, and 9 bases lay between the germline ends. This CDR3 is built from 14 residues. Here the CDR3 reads CSASGALSYNEQFF. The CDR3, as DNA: TGCAGTGCTAGCGGGGCCCTCTCCTACAATGAGCAGTTCTTC.

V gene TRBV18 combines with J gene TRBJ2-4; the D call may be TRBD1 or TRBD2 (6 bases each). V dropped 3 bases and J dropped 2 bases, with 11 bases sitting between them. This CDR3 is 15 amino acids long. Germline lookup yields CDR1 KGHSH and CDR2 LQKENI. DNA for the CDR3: TGTGCCAGCTCACCTGGGGGCGGGACCAAAAACATTCAGTACTTC. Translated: CASSPGGGTKNIQYF.

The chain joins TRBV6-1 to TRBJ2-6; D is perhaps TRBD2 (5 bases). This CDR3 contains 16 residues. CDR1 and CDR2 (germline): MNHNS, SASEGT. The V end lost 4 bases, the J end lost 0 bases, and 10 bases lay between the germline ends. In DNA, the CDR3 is TGTGCCAGCAGTGGGAGGCGGTCCTCTGGGGCCAACGTCCTGACTTTC. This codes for CASSGRRSSGANVLTF.

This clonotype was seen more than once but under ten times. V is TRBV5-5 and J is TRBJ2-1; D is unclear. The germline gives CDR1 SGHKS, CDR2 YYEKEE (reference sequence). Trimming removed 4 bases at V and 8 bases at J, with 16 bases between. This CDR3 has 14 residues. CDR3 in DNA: TGTGCCAGCAGCAAGGGCCTCAAGAGCGATGAGCAGTTCTTC. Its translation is CASSKGLKSDEQFF. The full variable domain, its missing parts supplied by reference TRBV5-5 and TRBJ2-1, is DAGVTQSPTHLIKTRGQQVTLRCSPISGHKSVSWYQQVLGQGPQFIFQYYEKEERGRGNFPDRFSARQFPNYSSELNVNALLLGDSALYLCASSKGLKSDEQFFGPGTRLTVL.

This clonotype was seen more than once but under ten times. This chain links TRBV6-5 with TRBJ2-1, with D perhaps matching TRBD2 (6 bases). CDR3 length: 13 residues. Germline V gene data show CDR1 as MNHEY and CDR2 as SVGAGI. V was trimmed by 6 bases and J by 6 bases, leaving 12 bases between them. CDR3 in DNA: TGTGCCAGCAGCCCGACTAGAGGCAATGAGCAGTTCTTC. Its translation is CASSPTRGNEQFF.

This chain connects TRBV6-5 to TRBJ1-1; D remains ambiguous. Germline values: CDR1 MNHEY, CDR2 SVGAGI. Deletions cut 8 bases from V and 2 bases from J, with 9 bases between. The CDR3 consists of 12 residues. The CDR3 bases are TGTGCCAGCCAAGGCGCAAACACTGAAGCTTTCTTT. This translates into CASQGANTEAFF.

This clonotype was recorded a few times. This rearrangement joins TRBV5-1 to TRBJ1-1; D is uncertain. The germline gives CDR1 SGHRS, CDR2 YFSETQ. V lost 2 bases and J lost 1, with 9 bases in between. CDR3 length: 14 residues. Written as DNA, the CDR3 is TGCGCCAGCAGCTTCGAATACGGGAACACTGAAGCTTTCTTT. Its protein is CASSFEYGNTEAFF.

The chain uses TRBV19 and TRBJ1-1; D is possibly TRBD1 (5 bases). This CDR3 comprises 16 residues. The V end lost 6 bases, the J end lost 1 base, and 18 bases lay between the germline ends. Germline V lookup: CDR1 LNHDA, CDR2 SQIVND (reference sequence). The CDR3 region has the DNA TGTGCCAGTAGCCCGAGGGGAACTCAGGGGAACACTGAAGCTTTCTTT. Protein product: CASSPRGTQGNTEAFF. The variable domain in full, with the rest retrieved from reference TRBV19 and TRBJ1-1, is DGGITQSPKYLFRKEGQNVTLSCEQNLNHDAMYWYRQDPGQGLRLIYYSQIVNDFQKGDIAEGYSVSREKKESFPLTVTSAQKNPTAFYLCASSPRGTQGNTEAFFGQGTRLTVV.

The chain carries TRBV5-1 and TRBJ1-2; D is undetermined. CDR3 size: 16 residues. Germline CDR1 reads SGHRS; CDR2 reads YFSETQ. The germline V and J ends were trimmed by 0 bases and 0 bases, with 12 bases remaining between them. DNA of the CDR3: TGCGCCAGCAGCTTGGATGTGGTCCTAGCTAACTATGGCTACACCTTC. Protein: CASSLDVVLANYGYTF. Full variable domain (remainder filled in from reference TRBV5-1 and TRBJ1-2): KAGVTQTPRYLIKTRGQQVTLSCSPISGHRSVSWYQQTPGQGLQFLFEYFSETQRNKGNFPGRFSGRQFSNSRSEMNVSTLELGDSALYLCASSLDVVLANYGYTFGSGTRLTVV.

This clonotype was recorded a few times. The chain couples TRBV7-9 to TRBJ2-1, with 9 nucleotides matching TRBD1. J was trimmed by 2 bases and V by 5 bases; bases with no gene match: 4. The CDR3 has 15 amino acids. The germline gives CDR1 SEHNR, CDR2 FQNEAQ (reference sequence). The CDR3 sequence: CASSPGQGTYNEQFF. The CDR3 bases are TGTGCCAGCAGCCCCGGACAGGGGACCTACAATGAGCAGTTCTTC.

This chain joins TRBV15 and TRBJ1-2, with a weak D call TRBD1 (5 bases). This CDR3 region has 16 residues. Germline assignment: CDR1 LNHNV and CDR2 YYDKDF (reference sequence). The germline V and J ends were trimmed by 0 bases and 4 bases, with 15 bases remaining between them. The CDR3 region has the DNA TGTGCCACCAGCAGAGATCCGGGCAGGGTAATCTATGGCTACACCTTC. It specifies CATSRDPGRVIYGYTF.

The CDR3 protein is CSAMEGVRTEAFF. CDR3 nucleotides: TGCAGTGCTATGGAAGGTGTAAGGACTGAAGCTTTCTTT. The chain joins TRBV20-1 to TRBJ1-1; D uncertain. The CDR3 runs to 13 residues. The germline gives CDR1 DFQATT, CDR2 SNEGSKA (reference sequence). V was trimmed by 4 bases and J by 5 bases, leaving 14 bases between them.

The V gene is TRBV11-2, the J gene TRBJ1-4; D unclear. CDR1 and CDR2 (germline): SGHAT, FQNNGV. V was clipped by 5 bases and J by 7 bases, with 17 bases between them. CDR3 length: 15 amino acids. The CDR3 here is CASSTSPGDFEKLFF. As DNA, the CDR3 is TGTGCCAGCAGCACGAGTCCCGGCGATTTTGAAAAACTGTTTTTT.

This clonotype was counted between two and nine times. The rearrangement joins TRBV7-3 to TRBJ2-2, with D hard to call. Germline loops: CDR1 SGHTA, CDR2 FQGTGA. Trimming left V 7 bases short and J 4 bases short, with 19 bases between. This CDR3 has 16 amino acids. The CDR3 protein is CASTLKPTVGTGELFF. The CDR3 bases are TGTGCCAGCACCCTAAAGCCCACGGTGGGCACCGGGGAGCTGTTTTTT.

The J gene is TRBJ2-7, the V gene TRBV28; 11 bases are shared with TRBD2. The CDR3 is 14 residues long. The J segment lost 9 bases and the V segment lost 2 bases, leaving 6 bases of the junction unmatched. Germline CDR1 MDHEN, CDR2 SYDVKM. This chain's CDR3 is CASSLISGRALQYF. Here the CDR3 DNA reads TGTGCCAGCAGTTTAATTAGCGGGAGGGCCTTGCAGTACTTC.

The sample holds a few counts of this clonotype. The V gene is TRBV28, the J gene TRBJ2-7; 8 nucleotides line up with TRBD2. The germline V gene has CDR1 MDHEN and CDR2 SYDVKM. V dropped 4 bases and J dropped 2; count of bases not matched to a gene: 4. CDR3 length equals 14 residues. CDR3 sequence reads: CASSSPGLAYEQYF. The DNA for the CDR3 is TGTGCCAGCAGTTCCCCGGGACTAGCCTACGAGCAGTACTTC.

The CDR3 nucleotides read TGTGCCAGCAGTTTCCGCCTTCAGGGGTCTGGGGCCAACGTCCTGACTTTC. Protein product: CASSFRLQGSGANVLTF. This chain connects TRBV6-2 or TRBV6-3 to TRBJ2-6, with D maybe TRBD1 (6 bases). CDR3 length: 17 residues. Trimming removed 4 bases from V and 1 base from J, with 14 bases in between. The germline gives CDR1 MNHEY, CDR2 SVGEGT.

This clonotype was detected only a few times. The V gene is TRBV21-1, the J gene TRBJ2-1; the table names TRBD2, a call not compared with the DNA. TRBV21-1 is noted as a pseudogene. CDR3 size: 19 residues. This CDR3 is CAMQESGRYPLTSYNEQFF. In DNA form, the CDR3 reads TGTGCGATGCAGGAGAGCGGGAGGTACCCACTGACCTCCTACAATGAGCAGTTCTTC.